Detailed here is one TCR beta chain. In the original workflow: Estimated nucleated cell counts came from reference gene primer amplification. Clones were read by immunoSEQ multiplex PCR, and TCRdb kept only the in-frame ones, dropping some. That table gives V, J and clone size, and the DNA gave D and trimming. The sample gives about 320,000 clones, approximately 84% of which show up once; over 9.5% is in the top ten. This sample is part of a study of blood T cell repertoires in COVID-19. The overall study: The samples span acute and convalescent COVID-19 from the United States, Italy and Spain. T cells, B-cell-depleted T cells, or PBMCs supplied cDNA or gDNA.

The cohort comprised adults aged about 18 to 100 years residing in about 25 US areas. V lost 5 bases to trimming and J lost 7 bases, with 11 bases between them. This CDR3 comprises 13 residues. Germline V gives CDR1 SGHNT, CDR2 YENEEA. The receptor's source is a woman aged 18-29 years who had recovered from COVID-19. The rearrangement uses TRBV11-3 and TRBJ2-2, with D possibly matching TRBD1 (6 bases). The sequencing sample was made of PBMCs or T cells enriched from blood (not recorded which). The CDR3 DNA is TGTGCCAGCAGCGAACTCAGGGGCGGGGAGCTGTTTTTT. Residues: CASSELRGGELFF.